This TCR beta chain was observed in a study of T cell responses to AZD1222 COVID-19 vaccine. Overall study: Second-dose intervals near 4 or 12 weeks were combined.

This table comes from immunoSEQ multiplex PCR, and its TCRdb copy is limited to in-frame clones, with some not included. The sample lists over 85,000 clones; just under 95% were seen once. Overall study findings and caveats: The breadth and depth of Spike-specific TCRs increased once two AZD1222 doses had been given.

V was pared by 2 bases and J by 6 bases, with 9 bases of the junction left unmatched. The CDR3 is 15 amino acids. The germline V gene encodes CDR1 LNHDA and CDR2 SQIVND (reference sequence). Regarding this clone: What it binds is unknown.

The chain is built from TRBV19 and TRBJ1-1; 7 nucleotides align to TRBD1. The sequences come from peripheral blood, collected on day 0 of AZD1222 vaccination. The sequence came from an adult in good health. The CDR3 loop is CASSILGTAFAEAFF. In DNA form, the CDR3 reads TGTGCCAGTAGTATACTCGGGACAGCATTTGCTGAAGCTTTCTTT.